This TCR beta chain was documented in a study of shared clonotypes between healthy human individuals. The V gene lost 4 bases and the J gene lost 2 bases, with 9 bases spanning the gap. This CDR3 region has 13 residues. Germline CDR1 and CDR2: SGHNT and YYREEE (reference sequence). All donors were Caucasian adults living in Nashville, Tennessee. Memory CD4+ cells were the fraction left after CD45RA+ naive selection. Generated by immunoSEQ multiplex PCR, the TCRdb table keeps only in-frame clones and is missing some. The data contain over 1.5 million clones, roughly 98% of them singletons. The rearrangement uses TRBV5-4 and TRBJ1-2, with D unresolved. The specimen was naive CD4+ T cells sorted from blood. Subset defined: CD45RA+ positively selected. This clonotype originated in a man aged 25 to 40 in good health. The CDR3 sequence is CASSDRRNYGYTF. The CDR3 nucleotides are TGTGCCAGCAGCGACCGCAGGAACTATGGCTACACCTTC.